This T cell receptor (beta chain) is drawn from a study of shared clonotypes between healthy human individuals. Sequencing was performed with immunoSEQ multiplex PCR; in TCRdb, only in-frame clones are kept and a portion is missing. The sample holds 100,000 or so clones, less than 50% seen once. This sequence was found in a woman aged 40 to 55 in good health. Some clones in this sample may be carry-over from other donors' samples. The specimen was PBMCs.

Here the CDR3 reads CASSFTGTGTEQYF. The DNA of the CDR3 is TGTGCCAGCAGTTTTACCGGGACAGGGACCGAGCAGTACTTC. This rearrangement joins TRBV27 to TRBJ2-7; TRBD1 matches at 9 bases. Unmatched junction bases numbered 6, after V lost 3 bases and J lost 6 bases. Germline assignment: CDR1 MNHEY and CDR2 SMNVEV (reference sequence). The CDR3 contains 14 residues.